This T cell receptor beta chain was sequenced during a study of cytomegalovirus exposure and HLA in healthy donors. Study-level findings and limits: A cluster of highly shared sequence variants was likely a sequencing artifact.

V lost 5 bases and J lost 2, with 16 bases in between. The CDR3 spans 16 residues. Germline loops: CDR1 SGHTA, CDR2 FQGNSA. Whereas donors were nominally healthy upon sampling, unrecorded immune exposures were probable. Points on this clone: Its antigen remains unidentified.

PCR involved 60 Vbeta and 13 Jbeta primers. TCRdb keeps only in-frame clones here, not all; method: immunoSEQ multiplex PCR. This table has 60,000 to 85,000 clones, about 79% appearing once. Material for sequencing was PBMCs. The sequence was obtained from a middle-aged man in good health and CMV-seronegative. The rearrangement joins TRBV7-2 to TRBJ2-1; maybe TRBD1 (6 bases). CDR3 amino acids: CASSADRDMTYNEQFF. DNA of the CDR3: TGTGCCAGCAGCGCTGATCGGGACATGACCTACAATGAGCAGTTCTTC. Together with reference TRBV7-2 and TRBJ2-1, the CDR3 gives the full variable domain: GAGVSQSPSNKVTEKGKDVELRCDPISGHTALYWYRQSLGQGLEFLIYFQGNSAPDKSGLPSDRFSAERTGGSVSTLTIQRTQQEDSAVYLCASSADRDMTYNEQFFGPGTRLTVL.